These 30 T cell receptor beta chains came from one sample sequenced in a study of a mutant IDH1 vaccine in newly diagnosed glioma (dated by TCRdb to 2020 to 2023). Sample time point, as interpreted from the label and publication: week 35, safety follow-up. Each vaccine dose, consisting of 300 ug of a 20-mer mutant IDH1 peptide in Montanide, was administered subcutaneously with topical imiquimod. Antigens of these TCRs are unknown. The library was produced with the immunoSEQ multiplex PCR assay. TCRdb holds this immuneACCESS table with in-frame rearrangements only. Some clones are missing; in checked studies, unresolved V genes explain under half, and the rest has no known cause. Within this sample are 45,000 to 60,000 clones, with about 88% of them counted one time only. Of the sample, 4.5% to 6% is held by the ten largest clones. Sequencing used PBMCs, obtained from a glioma patient whose treatment included an IDH1 peptide vaccine. The source of these receptors is a woman aged 40 to 55 with glioma.

The chain joins TRBV7-9 to TRBJ1-1; no definite D call. The CDR3 sequence is 15 residues long. Germline V gives CDR1 SEHNR, CDR2 FQNEAQ (reference sequence). V was clipped by 1 base and J by 0 bases, with 9 bases between them. In nucleotides, the CDR3 is TGTGCCAGCAGCTTAGAGGCGGGTATGAACACTGAAGCTTTCTTT. This gives the protein CASSLEAGMNTEAFF.

This clone was seen only once. The chain carries TRBV28 and TRBJ2-6, with 8 positions matching TRBD2. The germline V gene encodes CDR1 MDHEN and CDR2 SYDVKM. The CDR3 consists of 14 residues. J gave up 4 bases and V 8 bases, and 4 bases lay outside the gene matches. In DNA, the CDR3 is TGTGCCAGCGGCAGACTAGCGGGGGCCAACGTCCTGACTTTC. Translated, it gives CASGRLAGANVLTF.

The rearrangement joins TRBV27 to TRBJ2-2, with D tentatively TRBD1 (6 bases). This CDR3 comprises 14 residues. V lost 3 bases, J lost 6 bases, and 11 bases lay in between. CDR1 and CDR2 from the germline V gene are MNHEY and SMNVEV (reference sequence). The CDR3 nucleotides read TGTGCCAGCAGTTTCCTACAGGGTTCCGGGGAGCTGTTTTTT. Translation: CASSFLQGSGELFF.

V is TRBV7-9 and J is TRBJ2-1; no clear D gene. The CDR3 length is 15 residues. In germline, CDR1 is SEHNR, CDR2 FQNEAQ (reference sequence). Trimming pared 4 bases from V and 6 bases from J, leaving 16 bases between. The CDR3 loop reads CASSSLGFVVNEQFF. The CDR3 nucleotides read TGTGCCAGCAGCTCCTTGGGATTTGTGGTCAATGAGCAGTTCTTC.

V and J are TRBV11-3 and TRBJ1-2; D ambiguous. V lost 3 bases and J lost 7, with 15 bases in between. The length of the CDR3 is 14 residues. Germline CDR1 and CDR2: SGHNT and YENEEA. The CDR3 region is CASSFPQEWSGYTF. As DNA, the CDR3 is TGTGCCAGCAGCTTCCCTCAGGAATGGAGTGGCTACACCTTC.

The chain is built from TRBV7-2 and TRBJ2-7, with 10 bases identical to TRBD1. The J segment lost 2 bases and the V segment lost 5 bases, leaving 3 bases of the junction unmatched. Germline CDR1 and CDR2: SGHTA and FQGNSA. CDR3 length equals 14 residues. CDR3 DNA sequence: TGTGCCAGCAGCCCCGGGACAGGGGCCTACGAGCAGTACTTC. This codes for CASSPGTGAYEQYF.

The DNA for the CDR3 is TGTGCCAGCAGCTTAGGAGGGGCAGACTATGGCTACACCTTC. Translating gives CASSLGGADYGYTF. The rearrangement uses TRBV7-6 and TRBJ1-2; D might be TRBD1 (5 bases). V was shortened by 1 base and J by 3 bases, with 9 bases between the two germline ends. Germline CDR1 is SGHVS and CDR2 is FNYEAQ. CDR3 length equals 14 residues.

The rearrangement links TRBV19 to TRBJ1-1; 7 bases match TRBD1. Unmatched junction bases numbered 11, after V lost 8 bases and J lost 8 bases. Germline V CDR1 and CDR2: LNHDA, SQIVND (reference sequence). CDR3 size: 13 residues. CDR3 loop: CASARQGGLEAFF. CDR3 sequence (DNA): TGTGCCAGTGCTCGACAGGGTGGTTTGGAAGCTTTCTTT.

Only one count was recorded for this clone. The chain carries TRBV5-4 and TRBJ1-3; 8 bases agree with TRBD1. CDR1 is SGHNT and CDR2 is YYREEE in the germline V gene (reference sequence). V dropped 4 bases and J dropped 0; count of bases not matched to a gene: 3. The CDR3 is made up of 15 amino acids. CDR3 residues: CASSRQGTSGNTIYF. The CDR3 DNA follows: TGTGCCAGCAGCCGACAGGGGACCTCTGGAAACACCATATATTTT.

V is TRBV18 and J is TRBJ2-7; tentative D call: TRBD2 (6 bases). This CDR3 comprises 15 residues. Trimming shortened V by 2 bases and J by 2 bases, and 13 bases separated the two germline ends. In germline, CDR1 is KGHSH, CDR2 LQKENI. CDR3 nucleotide sequence: TGTGCCAGCTCACCAGGCACGGGAGTCCCCTACGAGCAGTACTTC. Protein product: CASSPGTGVPYEQYF.

V usage is TRBV19 and J usage is TRBJ1-1, with 7 bases lining up with TRBD1. The length of the CDR3 is 16 residues. The junction had 15 bases not matched to a gene; V was cut back by 5 bases and J by 6 bases. Germline-derived CDR1 and CDR2 are LNHDA and SQIVND (reference sequence). In nucleotides, the CDR3 is TGTGCCAGTAGTTCCCCAAGGGGGCGTAAAATATCTGAAGCTTTCTTT. It specifies CASSSPRGRKISEAFF. Complete variable domain (other parts from reference TRBV19 and TRBJ1-1): DGGITQSPKYLFRKEGQNVTLSCEQNLNHDAMYWYRQDPGQGLRLIYYSQIVNDFQKGDIAEGYSVSREKKESFPLTVTSAQKNPTAFYLCASSSPRGRKISEAFFGQGTRLTVV.

Here the CDR3 reads CASSRGGGQGVFTEAFF. The CDR3 DNA reads TGTGCCAGCAGCCGGGGAGGGGGACAGGGGGTGTTCACTGAAGCTTTCTTT. The chain couples TRBV7-8 to TRBJ1-1; 11 bases align to TRBD1. Germline CDR1 reads SGHVS; CDR2 reads FQNEAQ. Unmatched junction bases numbered 12, after V lost 5 bases and J lost 4 bases. This CDR3 contains 17 residues.

This chain links TRBV5-4 with TRBJ1-5; D is ambiguous. V dropped 0 bases and J dropped 4 bases, with 11 bases sitting between them. The germline V gene has CDR1 SGHNT and CDR2 YYREEE (reference sequence). This CDR3 has 15 amino acids. The CDR3 spells CASSLDRAPNQPQHF. For the CDR3, the DNA is TGTGCCAGCAGCTTGGATAGGGCACCTAATCAGCCCCAGCATTTT.

The CDR3 nucleotides are TGTGCCAGCAGCTCAGGGGTCGCCGTGGGCTCCTACAATGAGCAGTTCTTC. It specifies CASSSGVAVGSYNEQFF. The chain uses TRBV7-9 and TRBJ2-1; tentatively, D is TRBD1 (6 bases). The ends were cut back, 4 bases at V and 0 bases at J, with 16 bases in the middle. CDR1 SEHNR and CDR2 FQNEAQ come from the germline V gene (reference sequence). The CDR3 runs 17 residues.

The chain has TRBV5-4 and TRBJ2-7; no firm D call. CDR3 length: 13 amino acids. V lost 2 bases and J 2 bases, leaving 8 bases between the germline ends. Per the germline V gene, CDR1 is SGHNT and CDR2 is YYREEE (reference sequence). This CDR3 is CASSFGQTYEQYF. DNA of the CDR3: TGTGCCAGCAGCTTTGGCCAGACCTACGAGCAGTACTTC.

This chain connects TRBV4-2 to TRBJ2-3; D gene unclear. The CDR3 has 14 residues. Per the germline V gene, CDR1 is LGHNA and CDR2 is YNFKEQ. V lost 2 bases, J lost 2 bases, and 8 bases lay in between. CDR3 residues: CASSQPSSTDTQYF. In DNA, the CDR3 is TGTGCCAGCAGCCAACCAAGCTCCACAGATACGCAGTATTTT.

The V call is TRBV5-4, the J call TRBJ2-7, with D maybe TRBD1 (6 bases). Germline assignment: CDR1 SGHNT and CDR2 YYREEE (reference sequence). The CDR3 runs to 15 residues. Between the trimmed V and J ends, which lost 2 bases and 0 bases, there was a span of 12 bases. The CDR3 is CASSLEVGASYEQYF. The CDR3 nucleotides are TGTGCCAGCAGCTTAGAGGTGGGGGCCTCCTACGAGCAGTACTTC.

V and J are TRBV21-1 and TRBJ2-5; the D call of TRBD1 is as the table states it, not checked on the DNA. TRBV21-1 is given as a pseudogene. The CDR3 consists of 15 residues. CDR3 residues: CASSIGTDSQETQYF. The DNA of the CDR3 is TGTGCCAGCAGCATCGGGACAGACTCCCAAGAGACCCAGTACTTC.

This clone was seen only once. The chain has TRBV7-8 and TRBJ2-7; D could derive from TRBD1 or TRBD2 (5 bases each). The CDR3 runs 15 residues. From germline, CDR1 is SGHVS and CDR2 FQNEAQ. Trimming cost V 5 bases and J 2 bases, with 16 bases left between them. This chain's CDR3 is CASSTPRGVAYEQYF. The CDR3, as DNA: TGTGCCAGCAGCACCCCGAGGGGTGTCGCCTACGAGCAGTACTTC.

This sequence joins TRBV27 and TRBJ2-1; D is ambiguous. Trimming cost V 2 bases and J 5 bases, with 7 bases left between them. There are 13 residues in the CDR3. Germline-derived CDR1 and CDR2 are MNHEY and SMNVEV (reference sequence). CDR3 amino acids: CASSLPSNNEQFF. Written as DNA, the CDR3 is TGTGCCAGCAGTTTACCGAGCAACAATGAGCAGTTCTTC.

The J gene is TRBJ2-5, the V gene TRBV4-1; TRBD1 or TRBD2 may be the D gene (5 bases each). Trimming took 6 bases from V and 3 from J, leaving 11 bases between them. The CDR3 totals 13 residues. From germline, CDR1 is MGHRA and CDR2 YSYEKL. The CDR3 loop is CASSRDGEETQYF. The CDR3 DNA reads TGCGCCAGCAGTCGGGACGGCGAAGAGACCCAGTACTTC.

The genes are TRBV4-1 and TRBJ2-1; no firm D call. Trimming shortened V by 0 bases and J by 0 bases, and 9 bases separated the two germline ends. This CDR3 has 16 residues. Germline lookup yields CDR1 MGHRA and CDR2 YSYEKL. The CDR3 DNA is TGCGCCAGCAGCCAAGAACCAGCGCTCTCCTACAATGAGCAGTTCTTC. Translated, it gives CASSQEPALSYNEQFF.

This chain uses TRBV27 with TRBJ1-1, with D hard to call. The CDR3 has 14 amino acids. Germline CDR1 reads MNHEY; CDR2 reads SMNVEV (reference sequence). Trimming took off 5 bases at V and 4 bases at J, with 14 bases between the two ends. The CDR3 spells CASSPLGDFTEAFF. CDR3 bases: TGTGCCAGCAGTCCACTAGGCGATTTCACTGAAGCTTTCTTT.

This clone was seen a handful of times. The chain recombines TRBV19 with TRBJ1-5, with D unresolved. The CDR3 is 16 residues long. Trimming removed 5 bases at V and 2 bases at J, with 16 bases between. In germline, CDR1 is LNHDA, CDR2 SQIVND (reference sequence). CDR3 DNA sequence: TGTGCCAGTAGTCCCGACGCCCCTCCGGGCAATCAGCCCCAGCATTTT. This translates into CASSPDAPPGNQPQHF.

The chain combines TRBV2 with TRBJ2-5; the match to TRBD2 covers 8 bases. The length of the CDR3 is 16 residues. J was trimmed by 0 bases and V by 1 base; bases with no gene match: 4. CDR1 and CDR2 (germline): SNHLY, FYNNEI. CDR3 sequence: CASSEVASGYQETQYF. The CDR3 region has the DNA TGTGCCAGCAGTGAAGTGGCTAGCGGGTACCAAGAGACCCAGTACTTC.

This rearrangement joins TRBV6-5 to TRBJ1-1; D gene ambiguous. From germline, CDR1 is MNHEY and CDR2 SVGAGI. Trimming pared 2 bases from V and 4 bases from J, leaving 11 bases between. The CDR3 spans 14 residues. This CDR3 is CASSYPGSGTEAFF. CDR3 DNA: TGTGCCAGCAGTTACCCGGGGTCGGGCACTGAAGCTTTCTTT.

The chain recombines TRBV6-1 with TRBJ1-2, with 8 bases fitting TRBD1. The CDR3 loop spans 14 amino acids. V lost 5 bases and J lost 7; bases outside the gene matches: 9. Germline V gene data show CDR1 as MNHNS and CDR2 as SASEGT. The CDR3 DNA is TGTGCCAGCAGTCTGAGGACAGGGACTTTTGGCTACACCTTC. Translation gives CASSLRTGTFGYTF.

This chain links TRBV21-1 with TRBJ2-5; the table's D call, TRBD2, was not checked against the DNA. TRBV21-1 is a known pseudogene. This CDR3 region has 14 residues. The CDR3 nucleotides read TGTGCCAGCAACAGACCGGGGGGGCGGGAGACCCAGTACTTC. Amino acid sequence: CASNRPGGRETQYF.

This chain uses TRBV4-3 with TRBJ2-2; either TRBD1 or TRBD2 may fit D (5 bases each). Germline V CDR1 and CDR2: LGHNA, YSLEER. This CDR3 has 15 residues. V was pared by 4 bases and J by 5 bases, with 14 bases between. The CDR3 nucleotides read TGCGCCAGCAGCCCACAGAGGGGTAATACCGGGGAGCTGTTTTTT. It encodes CASSPQRGNTGELFF.

The chain couples TRBV6-1 to TRBJ1-5, with D hard to call. Per germline, CDR1 MNHNS and CDR2 SASEGT. V was pared by 1 base and J by 5 bases, with 18 bases between. This CDR3 has 17 residues. CDR3: CASSEDFWAGGYQPQHF. The DNA for the CDR3 is TGTGCCAGCAGTGAAGACTTCTGGGCAGGTGGGTATCAGCCCCAGCATTTT.